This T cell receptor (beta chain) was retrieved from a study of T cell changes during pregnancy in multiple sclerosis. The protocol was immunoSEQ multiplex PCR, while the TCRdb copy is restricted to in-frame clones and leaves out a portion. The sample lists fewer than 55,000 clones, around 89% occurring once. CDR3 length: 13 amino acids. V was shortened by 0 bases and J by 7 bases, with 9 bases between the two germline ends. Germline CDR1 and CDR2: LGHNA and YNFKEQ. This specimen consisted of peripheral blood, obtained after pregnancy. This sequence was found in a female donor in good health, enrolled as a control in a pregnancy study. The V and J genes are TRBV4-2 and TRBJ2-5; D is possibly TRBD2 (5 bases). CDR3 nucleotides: TGTGCCAGCAGCCAAGATCTAGCTGGGACCCAGTACTTC. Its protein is CASSQDLAGTQYF.